Below are 22 T cell receptor beta chains sequenced from a single sample in a study of cytomegalovirus exposure and HLA in healthy donors. The PCR used 60 Vbeta and 13 Jbeta primers. TCRdb keeps only in-frame clones here, not all; method: immunoSEQ multiplex PCR. The repertoire holds some 140,000 clones, with approximately 72% as singletons. The sample was PBMCs. These receptors all stem from a man aged 18 to 30 in good health and CMV-seronegative.

A single count supports this clone. The chain couples TRBV6-6 to TRBJ1-5; a weak D match, TRBD1 (6 bases). The CDR3 is 16 amino acids. From germline, CDR1 is MNHNY and CDR2 SVGAGI (reference sequence). The V end was cut by 0 bases, the J end by 7 bases, with 16 bases between. Here the CDR3 DNA reads TGTGCCAGCAGTTACTCAGGTTCCGCAGGGGACCAGCCCCAGCATTTT. This translates into CASSYSGSAGDQPQHF.

This chain uses TRBV5-1 with TRBJ1-4, with TRBD1 as a possible D gene (6 bases). The CDR3 consists of 14 residues. V dropped 7 bases and J dropped 5 bases, with 15 bases sitting between them. Germline loops: CDR1 SGHRS, CDR2 YFSETQ. For the CDR3, the DNA is TGCGCCAGCCATCAGGACAGACCGAATGAAAAACTGTTTTTT. This encodes CASHQDRPNEKLFF.

The rearrangement joins TRBV5-4 to TRBJ1-6; D gene uncertain. There are 17 residues in the CDR3. Per germline, CDR1 SGHNT and CDR2 YYREEE (reference sequence). V was cut by 0 bases and J by 6 bases, with 16 bases left in between. The CDR3 bases are TGTGCCAGCAGCTTGGTTGTAGTCACGGGTAGTAATTCACCCCTCCACTTT. Translated, it gives CASSLVVVTGSNSPLHF.

A few counts support this clone. The chain couples TRBV15 to TRBJ1-2, with unresolved D. Germline-derived CDR1 and CDR2 are LNHNV and YYDKDF (reference sequence). V gave up 0 bases and J gave up 5 bases, with 4 bases separating them. There are 12 residues in the CDR3. The DNA for the CDR3 is TGTGCCACCAGCAGAGATAGTTATGGCTACACCTTC. Translation gives CATSRDSYGYTF.

The J gene is TRBJ2-3, the V gene TRBV7-9, with TRBD1 matching over 7 bases. V was pared by 6 bases and J by 2 bases, with 11 bases of the junction left unmatched. The CDR3 is 16 amino acids. The germline V gene has CDR1 SEHNR and CDR2 FQNEAQ (reference sequence). CDR3 in amino acids: CASSQGGQLYTDTQYF. The CDR3 DNA reads TGTGCCAGCAGTCAAGGGGGCCAGCTTTACACAGATACGCAGTATTTT.

The V and J genes are TRBV7-8 and TRBJ2-7; TRBD1 is a possible D gene (6 bases). The CDR3 is 15 residues long. Germline lookup yields CDR1 SGHVS and CDR2 FQNEAQ. V shed 2 bases and J shed 0 bases, with 11 bases lying between them. The CDR3 DNA reads as TGTGCCAGCAGCTTAAAGGGGGTCAGCTCCTACGAGCAGTACGTC. This encodes CASSLKGVSSYEQYV.

This clone occurred once. A read error may account for a junction end that differs from germline. The same CDR3 is also encoded by other DNA sequences in this sample. The chain couples TRBV6-1 to TRBJ1-1; 8 nucleotides agree with TRBD1. The germline V gene has CDR1 MNHNS and CDR2 SASEGT. The CDR3 runs to 15 residues. The CDR3, as DNA: TGTGCCAGCAGTGATGACAGGGGCTCAGTCACTGAGGCTTTCTTT. As protein: CASSDDRGSVTEAFF.

This clone occurred a few times. The J gene is TRBJ2-7, the V gene TRBV7-2, with 7 bases lining up with TRBD1. The CDR3 has 14 amino acids. V shed 4 bases, J shed 2 bases, and the junction held 5 bases outside the gene matches. The germline CDR1 and CDR2 sequences are SGHTA and FQGNSA. CDR3: CASSSGTAAYEQYF. CDR3 nucleotides: TGTGCCAGCAGCTCCGGGACAGCGGCCTACGAGCAGTACTTC.

This chain uses TRBV10-3 with TRBJ1-4, with 11 bases that match TRBD1. With 6 bases clipped from V and 6 bases from J, the junction kept 3 bases outside the gene matches. Germline V lookup: CDR1 ENHRY, CDR2 SYGVKD. The CDR3 runs to 14 residues. CDR3 amino acids: CAIRPGQGDEKLFF. The CDR3 DNA is TGTGCCATCAGGCCGGGACAGGGGGATGAAAAACTGTTTTTT.

CDR3 in DNA: TGTGCCAGTAGTAGCCAGCGGGGGATCCAAGAGACCCAGTACTTC. Residues: CASSSQRGIQETQYF. The genes are TRBV19 and TRBJ2-5; 8 bases are shared with TRBD2. CDR1 is LNHDA and CDR2 is SQIVND in the germline V gene (reference sequence). V lost 4 bases, J lost 1 base, and 5 bases stayed unmatched. The CDR3 covers 15 residues.

J is TRBJ2-3 and V is TRBV7-8; D possibly corresponds to TRBD2 (6 bases). There are 15 residues in the CDR3. V was clipped by 8 bases and J by 4 bases, with 19 bases between them. From germline, CDR1 is SGHVS and CDR2 FQNEAQ. This chain's CDR3 is CASEPPGLYADTQYF. CDR3 coding DNA: TGTGCCAGCGAGCCCCCGGGACTTTACGCAGATACGCAGTATTTT.

The CDR3: CASSEGRALSYGYTF. The CDR3 region has the DNA TGTGCCAGCAGTGAAGGCAGGGCGCTATCCTATGGCTACACCTTC. This rearrangement joins TRBV2 to TRBJ1-2; possibly TRBD1 for D (5 bases). The CDR3 length is 15 residues. The germline V gene has CDR1 SNHLY and CDR2 FYNNEI. The V end lost 1 base, the J end lost 4 bases, and 13 bases lay between the germline ends.

The chain joins TRBV11-2 to TRBJ2-3; the D gene is possibly TRBD2 (5 bases). With 0 bases removed from V and 0 bases from J, the gap between germline ends came to 7 bases. The CDR3 is 15 amino acids. Germline V gene lookup returns CDR1 SGHAT and CDR2 FQNNGV. The DNA of the CDR3 is TGTGCCAGCAGCTTAGACGGGGTCAGCACAGATACGCAGTATTTT. Residues: CASSLDGVSTDTQYF.

This clone was seen a single time. DNA of the CDR3: TGTGCCAGCAGTGACCCCTATGACGGACAGGGGAAGACAGATACGCAGTATTTT. It codes for CASSDPYDGQGKTDTQYF. This chain joins TRBV6-4 and TRBJ2-3, with 9 bases identical to TRBD1. Per the germline V gene, CDR1 is MRHNA and CDR2 is SNTAGT. The CDR3 contains 18 residues. V shed 2 bases, J shed 3 bases, and the junction held 12 bases outside the gene matches.

In this sample, this clone turned up once. The V and J genes are TRBV28 and TRBJ2-7; 7 bases map to TRBD1. This CDR3 is built from 15 residues. With V trimmed by 6 bases and J by 1 base, 9 bases remained unmatched. From germline, CDR1 is MDHEN and CDR2 SYDVKM. The DNA of the CDR3 is TGTGCCAGCAGCAAACAGGGGTCCATGTCCTACGAGCAGTACGTC. Amino acid sequence: CASSKQGSMSYEQYV.

The V gene is TRBV29-1, the J gene TRBJ1-1; D remains unclear. The germline CDR1 and CDR2 sequences are SQVTM and ANQGSEA. The CDR3 spans 10 residues. With 8 bases removed from V and 3 bases from J, the gap between germline ends came to 7 bases. CDR3 region: CSWSDTEAFF. In DNA form, the CDR3 reads TGCAGCTGGTCGGACACTGAAGCTTTCTTT.

The V call is TRBV30, the J call TRBJ2-2; 10 bases agree with TRBD2. The germline V gene encodes CDR1 GTSNPN and CDR2 SVGIG (reference sequence). The V segment lost 2 bases and the J segment 3 bases; nucleotides outside the gene matches: 9. The CDR3 contains 17 residues. CDR3: CAWSQVERGGDTGELFF. The CDR3 DNA is TGTGCCTGGAGTCAGGTCGAGCGGGGGGGCGACACCGGGGAGCTGTTTTTT.

This clone was observed once. The rearrangement links TRBV4-1 to TRBJ2-6; D is undetermined. There are 14 residues in the CDR3. The germline V gene has CDR1 MGHRA and CDR2 YSYEKL. V lost 5 bases, J lost 3 bases, and 8 bases lay in between. The chain's CDR3 is CASSYNVGANVLTF. The DNA of the CDR3 is TGCGCCAGCAGCTACAACGTTGGGGCCAACGTCCTGACTTTC.

The chain joins TRBV27 to TRBJ2-3; 7 positions agree with TRBD1. V gave up 7 bases and J gave up 3 bases; unmatched junction bases: 4. The germline V gene encodes CDR1 MNHEY and CDR2 SMNVEV (reference sequence). The CDR3 is made up of 13 amino acids. In DNA, the CDR3 is TGTGCCAGCACGAGGGGGCGAACAGATACGCAGTATTTT. It specifies CASTRGRTDTQYF.

The chain links TRBV5-4 to TRBJ2-6; D might be TRBD2 (7 bases). Deletions cut 4 bases from V and 2 bases from J, with 16 bases between. Germline V lookup: CDR1 SGHNT, CDR2 YYREEE (reference sequence). CDR3 size: 17 residues. CDR3 sequence reads: CASSPLRGAAGANVLTF. CDR3 bases: TGTGCCAGCAGCCCCCTCCGGGGGGCCGCTGGGGCCAACGTCCTGACTTTC.

This clone was seen just once. The chain is built from TRBV7-3 and TRBJ1-1; no firm D call. Germline V lookup: CDR1 SGHTA, CDR2 FQGTGA. V lost 4 bases and J 5 bases, leaving 11 bases between the germline ends. CDR3 length equals 13 residues. The CDR3: CASSSWEETEAFF. As DNA, the CDR3 is TGTGCCAGCAGCTCCTGGGAGGAAACTGAAGCTTTCTTT.

CDR3 amino acids: CSVARIGAGATTDTQYF. The CDR3 DNA follows: TGCAGCGTTGCGCGGATCGGGGCGGGGGCCACCACAGATACGCAGTATTTT. The gene calls are TRBV29-1 and TRBJ2-3; D possibly corresponds to TRBD2 (7 bases). Germline CDR1 and CDR2: SQVTM and ANQGSEA. The CDR3 has 17 residues. V lost 4 bases and J 2 bases, leaving 22 bases between the germline ends.